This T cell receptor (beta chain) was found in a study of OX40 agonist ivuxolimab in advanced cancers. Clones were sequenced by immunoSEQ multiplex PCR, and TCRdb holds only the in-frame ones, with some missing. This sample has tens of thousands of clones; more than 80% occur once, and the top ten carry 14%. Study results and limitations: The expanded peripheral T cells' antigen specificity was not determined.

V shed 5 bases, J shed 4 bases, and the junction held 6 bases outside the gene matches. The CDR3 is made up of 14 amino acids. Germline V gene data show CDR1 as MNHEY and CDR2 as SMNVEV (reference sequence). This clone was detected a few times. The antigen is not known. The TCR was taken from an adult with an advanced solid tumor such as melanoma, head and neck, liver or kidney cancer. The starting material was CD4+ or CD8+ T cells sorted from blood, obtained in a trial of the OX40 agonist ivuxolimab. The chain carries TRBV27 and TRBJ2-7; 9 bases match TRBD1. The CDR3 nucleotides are TGTGCCAGCAGTCCCCGTGACAGGGGGTACGAGCAGTACTTC. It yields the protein CASSPRDRGYEQYF.